This is a list of T cell receptor beta chains from one sample in a study of blood T cell repertoires in COVID-19. The table came from immunoSEQ multiplex PCR; TCRdb's copy has only in-frame clones and leaves some out. The table has roughly 160,000 clones, about nine tenths seen once. Sequenced: peripheral blood. These receptor sequences come from a man aged 18-30 years with acute or convalescent COVID-19. Each CDR3 is given with its conserved first and last residue. D genes are given only for firm matches. Part of the rows lack a size; the others show once, few, many or a class for expanded clones.

V gene	clone size	J gene	D gene	CDR3 DNA	CDR3 protein
TRBV5-1	.	TRBJ1-2	TRBD1	TGCGCCAGCAGCTCCACAGGGGCAGGTGGCTACACCTTC	CASSSTGAGGYTF
TRBV11-2	.	TRBJ1-5	.	TGTGCCAGCAGCTTAGCTTTCAATCAGCCCCAGCATTTT	CASSLAFNQPQHF
TRBV11-3	.	TRBJ2-7	TRBD2	TGTGCCAGCAGCTCGTCGACTAGCGGGAGGAACGAGCAGTACTTC	CASSSSTSGRNEQYF
TRBV12-5	.	TRBJ1-1	.	TGTGCTAGTGGTTTGACCAGGGTAGGCAGCACTGAAGCTTTCTTT	CASGLTRVGSTEAFF
TRBV5-1	.	TRBJ1-1	.	TGCGCCAGCAGCTACCTTGGGGCCCAAGCAGATGGGACTGAAGCTTTCTTT	CASSYLGAQADGTEAFF
TRBV5-8	.	TRBJ2-5	.	TGTGCCAGCAGCCCCGGACGGGGTGAAGGGGAGACCCAGTACTTC	CASSPGRGEGETQYF
TRBV9	.	TRBJ2-2	.	TGTGCCAGCAGCGAACAGGGACGGGCCGGGGAGCTGTTTTTT	CASSEQGRAGELFF
TRBV10-1	.	TRBJ2-7	TRBD2	TGCGCCAGTGCGACTAGCTACAATTCAGGCGAGCAGTACTTC	CASATSYNSGEQYF
TRBV30	.	TRBJ1-1	TRBD1	TGTGCCTGGAGGACCGACAGGGGAAGCAACGCTGAAGCTTTCTTT	CAWRTDRGSNAEAFF
TRBV7-9	.	TRBJ1-3	.	TGTGCCAGCAGCTCAGGGGATATTGCGGACACCATATATTTT	CASSSGDIADTIYF
TRBV28	.	TRBJ1-6	.	TGTGCCAGCGCTTTAGCGAATTCACCCCTCCACTTT	CASALANSPLHF
TRBV2	.	TRBJ2-1	TRBD2	TGTGCCAGCAGTGAAAGTGGGACTAGTTCCTACAATGAGCAGTTCTTC	CASSESGTSSYNEQFF
TRBV7-9	.	TRBJ1-5	.	TGTGCCAGCAGCCTAAGTACGACGACAATTAATCAGCCCCAGCATTTT	CASSLSTTTINQPQHF
TRBV11-2	.	TRBJ2-5	.	TGTGCCAGCAGCTTAATCCCTGTTCCGGAGACCCAGTACTTC	CASSLIPVPETQYF
TRBV27	.	TRBJ2-7	.	TGTGCCAGCAGTTTATTACCCCCCCGGGACACGCTAAAGGACGAGCAGTACTTC	CASSLLPPRDTLKDEQYF
TRBV5-4	.	TRBJ1-5	TRBD1	TGTGCCAGCAGCTCCGGGACAGGGGACAATCAGCCCCAGCATTTT	CASSSGTGDNQPQHF
TRBV6-2/TRBV6-3	.	TRBJ1-1	.	TGTGCCAGCAGTTACATTCCCGGTCAGGGGCGACACACTGAAGCTTTCTTT	CASSYIPGQGRHTEAFF
TRBV19	.	TRBJ1-5	.	TGTGCCAGTATTCAAGGTGGGGGGGGCAATCAGCCCCAGCATTTT	CASIQGGGGNQPQHF
TRBV4-1	.	TRBJ2-7	.	TGCGCCAGCAGCCAAGGGGGCCGGGTCGAGCAGTACTTC	CASSQGGRVEQYF
TRBV5-1	once	TRBJ1-2	.	TGCGCCAGCAGCGTTACTGACAGCTATGGCTACACCTTC	CASSVTDSYGYTF
TRBV6-5	.	TRBJ1-1	.	TGTGCCAGCAGCCGAGATAGCACTGAAGCTTTCTTT	CASSRDSTEAFF
TRBV3-1/TRBV3-2	few	TRBJ2-1	.	TGTGCCAGCAGCCAAGAATCCAGGGCTAACTATGAGCAGTTCTTC	CASSQESRANYEQFF
TRBV5-5	.	TRBJ2-1	.	TGTGCCAGCAGCTTTGAGTTCGGGGGATACAATGAGCAGTTCTTC	CASSFEFGGYNEQFF
TRBV5-1	few	TRBJ2-7	TRBD1	TGCGCCAGCAGCCCTTGGGGACAGGACGAATACGAGCAGTACTTC	CASSPWGQDEYEQYF
TRBV6-6	.	TRBJ1-5	.	TGTGCCAGCAGTCTATCACAGGGTCTCGGTCAGCCCCAGCATTTT	CASSLSQGLGQPQHF
TRBV5-1	.	TRBJ1-6	.	TGCGCCAGCAGCTTAGAAGGACAGAATAATTCACCCCTCCACTTT	CASSLEGQNNSPLHF
TRBV12-3/TRBV12-4	.	TRBJ1-5	.	TGTGCCAGCAGGATGACTCAGCAGCCCCAGCATTTT	CASRMTQQPQHF
TRBV19	.	TRBJ1-5	TRBD1	TGTGCCAGTAAGGACAGGCCCAATCAGCCCCAGCATTTT	CASKDRPNQPQHF
TRBV27	.	TRBJ2-7	.	TGTGCCAGCATGCAATCCCATCTTAATAGTGAGCAGTACTTC	CASMQSHLNSEQYF
TRBV5-6	.	TRBJ1-6	TRBD1	TGTGCCAGCAGACCGACAGGGATGATGAATAATTCACCCCTCCACTTT	CASRPTGMMNNSPLHF
TRBV7-8	.	TRBJ1-2	.	TGTGCCAGCAGCTTTAACATACAGGATTCGAGGGGCTACACCTTC	CASSFNIQDSRGYTF
TRBV10-2	once	TRBJ1-2	TRBD1	TGCGCCAGCAGTGCTCCGGACAGGGGGCAGGACTATGGCTACACCTTC	CASSAPDRGQDYGYTF
TRBV7-6	.	TRBJ2-2	TRBD2	TGTGCCAGCAGCCAAAACCCGGGACTAGCGACGAACACCGGGGAGCTGTTTTTT	CASSQNPGLATNTGELFF
TRBV3-1/TRBV3-2	.	TRBJ1-1	.	TGTGCCAGCAGCCACTCGGACAAGAACACTGAAGCTTTCTTT	CASSHSDKNTEAFF
TRBV6-2/TRBV6-3	.	TRBJ2-1	TRBD2	TGTGCCAGCAGCTGGGGAACTAGCGGGAGGAGGAATGAGCAGTTCTTC	CASSWGTSGRRNEQFF
TRBV9	.	TRBJ2-5	TRBD2	TGTGCCAGCAGCGACGCGGGAGGGGAGACCCAGTACTTC	CASSDAGGETQYF
TRBV30	once	TRBJ1-1	TRBD1	TGTGCCTGGAATGGACAGGGGGGAACTGAAGCTTTCTTT	CAWNGQGGTEAFF
TRBV25-1	.	TRBJ2-2	TRBD2	TGTGCCAGCAGTGAATGGGGACTAGAGGGCACCGGGGAGCTGTTTTTT	CASSEWGLEGTGELFF
TRBV10-3	once	TRBJ1-2	.	TGTGCCATCAGTGACAATGGGAGGAATAACTATGGCTACACCTTC	CAISDNGRNNYGYTF
TRBV7-9	.	TRBJ1-1	.	TGTGCCAGCAGCTTCACAGGGAGAGATGAAGCTTTCTTT	CASSFTGRDEAFF
TRBV20-1	.	TRBJ1-2	.	TGCAGTGCCCTCAGGCCGAATGGCTACACCTTC	CSALRPNGYTF